The sequence of this TCR beta chain was determined in a study of blood T cell repertoires in COVID-19. Assay used: immunoSEQ multiplex PCR; TCRdb lists only in-frame clones, some missing. The repertoire holds 150,000 to 200,000 clones, around 90% seen once, with approximately 4.4% in the top ten. The V and J ends lost 1 base and 2 bases respectively, with 11 bases between them. The CDR3 spans 15 residues. Germline V lookup: CDR1 LGHDT, CDR2 YNNKEL (reference sequence). The TCR originated in a human donor in a cohort sampled during active COVID-19. Source material: peripheral blood. V is TRBV3-1 (or the pseudogene TRBV3-2) and J is TRBJ2-5; TRBD2 is a possible D gene (6 bases). The chain's CDR3 is CASSQGGGAQETQYF. Written as DNA, the CDR3 is TGTGCCAGCAGCCAAGGGGGCGGGGCTCAAGAGACCCAGTACTTC.